These T cell receptor beta chains were read from a single sample in a study of human T cells and chemical hapten exposure. Using its own MiXCR run on the RACE reads, TCRdb lists one record per CDR3 protein. The sample includes under 200,000 distinct CDR3 sequences, roughly 15% seen only once; the top ten take about 1.7%. Sample: whole blood, taken in connection with sensitization to the hapten diphenylcyclopropenone (DPC). These receptor sequences come from a woman in her twenties or thirties with alopecia areata. Some clones in this sample may be carry-over from other donors' samples. CDR3s include the opening cysteine and the closing phenylalanine or tryptophan. Each record gives: J gene, CDR3 length, V gene, clone size, D gene, CDR3 protein, CDR3 DNA. A D gene is named only where the DNA matches it firmly. Only part of the rows carry a size: once, few, many, or a class if the clone is expanded.

>TRBJ2-7|14|TRBV29-1|-|TRBD1
CSVAWDRGFYEQYF
TGCAGCGTTGCATGGGACAGGGGATTCTACGAGCAGTACTTC
>TRBJ1-2|16|TRBV9|-|-
CASSVAVSQKHYGYTF
TGTGCCAGCAGCGTAGCTGTTTCCCAGAAACACTATGGCTACACCTTC
>TRBJ2-1|16|TRBV30|few|TRBD2
CAWSVGSGSSYNEQFF
TGTGCCTGGAGTGTAGGTAGCGGGAGTTCCTACAATGAGCAGTTCTTC
>TRBJ2-1|13|TRBV5-1|-|-
CASSLVGRGEQFF
TGCGCCAGCAGCTTGGTCGGGCGGGGTGAGCAGTTCTTC
>TRBJ2-5|15|TRBV11-2|many|-
CASSPRTWGQETQYF
TGTGCCAGCAGCCCCAGGACTTGGGGACAAGAGACCCAGTACTTC
>TRBJ2-3|15|TRBV6-5|-|TRBD1
CASSIQGFETDTQYF
TGTGCCAGCAGTATACAGGGGTTTGAGACAGATACGCAGTATTTT
>TRBJ2-1|15|TRBV4-1|once|TRBD2
CASSQESGSGDEQFF
TGCGCCAGCAGCCAAGAAAGCGGCAGCGGGGATGAGCAGTTCTTC
>TRBJ2-7|13|TRBV20-1|few|TRBD2
CSAFSGGAHEQYF
TGCAGTGCTTTTAGCGGGGGGGCCCACGAGCAGTACTTC
>TRBJ1-1|12|TRBV20-1|-|-
CSAPQQNTEAFF
TGCAGTGCGCCGCAGCAGAACACTGAAGCTTTCTTT
>TRBJ2-3|14|TRBV3-1|many|-
CASSQDLVAYTQYF
TGTGCCAGCAGCCAAGATCTCGTGGCCTATACGCAGTATTTT
>TRBJ2-3|17|TRBV5-1|-|TRBD2
CASSLGVAGDLTDTQYF
TGCGCCAGCAGCTTGGGAGTAGCGGGAGACCTCACAGATACGCAGTATTTT
>TRBJ1-4|15|TRBV5-1|few|TRBD1
CASSPGDRSNEKLFF
TGCGCCAGCAGCCCCGGGGACAGATCTAATGAAAAACTGTTTTTT
>TRBJ2-7|17|TRBV4-1|-|-
CASSQESGEMPSYEQYF
TGCGCCAGCAGCCAAGAATCTGGGGAAATGCCCTCCTACGAGCAGTACTTC
>TRBJ1-1|13|TRBV3-1|many|-
CASSRTVNTEAFF
TGTGCCAGCAGCCGGACGGTGAACACTGAAGCTTTCTTT
>TRBJ2-1|15|TRBV5-1|few|-
CASSLTGPNYNEQFF
TGCGCCAGCAGCCTCACCGGACCCAACTACAATGAGCAGTTCTTC
>TRBJ2-5|13|TRBV28|-|-
CASNTPGVETQYF
TGTGCCAGCAATACTCCCGGTGTAGAGACCCAGTACTTC
>TRBJ1-3|16|TRBV11-2|few|-
CASSINRLSSGNTIYF
TGTGCCAGCAGCATCAACAGGCTAAGCTCTGGAAACACCATATATTTT
>TRBJ1-1|13|TRBV14|many|TRBD1
CASTRQGNTEAFF
TGTGCCAGCACCCGACAGGGGAACACTGAAGCTTTCTTT
>TRBJ1-1|14|TRBV7-3|few|-
CASSPSGFGTEAFF
TGTGCCAGCAGCCCGTCGGGGTTCGGCACTGAAGCTTTCTTT
>TRBJ2-7|14|TRBV6-1|-|-
CASSEAGGRYEQYF
TGTGCCAGCAGTGAAGCGGGCGGAAGGTACGAGCAGTACTTC
>TRBJ2-7|15|TRBV6-6|few|-
CASSYSIRGDYEQYF
TGTGCCAGCAGTTACTCGATCAGGGGAGACTACGAGCAGTACTTC
>TRBJ1-4|14|TRBV12-5|-|TRBD1
CASGRQGPEEKLFF
TGTGCTAGTGGCCGACAGGGGCCGGAGGAAAAACTGTTTTTT
>TRBJ2-7|14|TRBV6-1|few|-
CASSERLGVVEKYF
TGTGCCAGCAGTGAACGGCTTGGGGTAGTCGAGAAGTACTTC
>TRBJ2-1|15|TRBV7-8|few|TRBD2
CASSPLAGGLNEQFF
TGTGCCAGCAGCCCTCTAGCGGGAGGGCTCAATGAGCAGTTCTTC
>TRBJ1-2|13|TRBV12-3/TRBV12-4|-|-
CASSLSPWGLYTF
TGTGCCAGCAGTTTATCCCCTTGGGGGTTATACACCTTC
>TRBJ2-1|16|TRBV24-1|few|-
CATSKEVLSSYNEQFF
TGTGCCACCAGTAAAGAAGTCCTGAGCTCCTACAATGAGCAGTTCTTC
>TRBJ2-1|14|TRBV6-5|-|-
CASSPTGVYNEQFF
TGTGCCAGCAGTCCTACAGGAGTCTACAATGAGCAGTTCTTC
>TRBJ2-5|13|TRBV12-3/TRBV12-4|few|-
CASGAYGGETQYF
TGTGCCAGCGGAGCCTATGGCGGAGAGACCCAGTACTTC
>TRBJ2-3|14|TRBV5-1|-|-
CASSTRTGTDTQYF
TGCGCCAGCAGCACACGGACTGGAACAGATACGCAGTATTTT
>TRBJ2-1|13|TRBV5-4|many|TRBD1
CASSSGQYNEQFF
TGTGCCAGCAGCTCGGGACAGTACAATGAGCAGTTCTTC
>TRBJ2-1|15|TRBV6-2/TRBV6-3|-|-
CASSYWAGARDEQFF
TGTGCCAGCAGTTACTGGGCAGGGGCTCGGGATGAGCAGTTCTTC
>TRBJ2-4|15|TRBV4-3|-|-
CASSQDRRAKNIQYF
TGCGCCAGCAGCCAAGACAGGAGAGCCAAAAACATTCAGTACTTC
>TRBJ2-4|15|TRBV3-1|few|-
CASSQIVGQGNIQYF
TGTGCCAGCAGCCAAATTGTGGGTCAGGGGAACATTCAGTACTTC